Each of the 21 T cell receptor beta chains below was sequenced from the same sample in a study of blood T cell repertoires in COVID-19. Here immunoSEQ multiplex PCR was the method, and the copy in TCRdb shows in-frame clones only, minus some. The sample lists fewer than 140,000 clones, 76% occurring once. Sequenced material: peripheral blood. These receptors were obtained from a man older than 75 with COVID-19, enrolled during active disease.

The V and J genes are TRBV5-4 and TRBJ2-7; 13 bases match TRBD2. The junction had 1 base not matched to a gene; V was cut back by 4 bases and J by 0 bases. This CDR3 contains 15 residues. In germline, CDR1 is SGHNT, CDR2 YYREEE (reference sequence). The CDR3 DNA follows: TGTGCCAGCAGCCGGACTAGCGGGGGCTCCTACGAGCAGTACTTC. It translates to CASSRTSGGSYEQYF.

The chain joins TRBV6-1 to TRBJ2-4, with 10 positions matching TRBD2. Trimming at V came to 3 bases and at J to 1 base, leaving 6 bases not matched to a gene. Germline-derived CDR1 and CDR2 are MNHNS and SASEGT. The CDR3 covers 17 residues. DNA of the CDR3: TGTGCCAGCAGTGATCTGAGCGGGAGGGGCGCCAAAAACATTCAGTACTTC. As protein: CASSDLSGRGAKNIQYF.

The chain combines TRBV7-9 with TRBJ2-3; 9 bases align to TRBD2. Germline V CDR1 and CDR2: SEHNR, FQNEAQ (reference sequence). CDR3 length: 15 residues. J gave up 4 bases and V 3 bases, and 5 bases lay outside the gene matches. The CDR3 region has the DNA TGTGCCAGCAGCTTTGGTGCTAGCGGGGCAGATACGCAGTATTTT. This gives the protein CASSFGASGADTQYF.

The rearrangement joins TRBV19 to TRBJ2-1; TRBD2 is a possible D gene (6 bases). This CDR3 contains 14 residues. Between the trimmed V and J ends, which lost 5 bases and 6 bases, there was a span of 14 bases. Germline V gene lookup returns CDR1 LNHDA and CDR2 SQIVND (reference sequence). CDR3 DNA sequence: TGTGCCAGTAGTCCGGGGACTGCCATCAATGAGCAGTTCTTC. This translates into CASSPGTAINEQFF.

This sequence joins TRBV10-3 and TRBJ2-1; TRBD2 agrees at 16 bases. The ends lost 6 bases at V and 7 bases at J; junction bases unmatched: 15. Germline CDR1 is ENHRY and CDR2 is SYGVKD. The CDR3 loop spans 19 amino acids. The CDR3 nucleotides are TGTGCCATCAGGACCGGGACTCCCGGGACTAGCGGGAGGGTAAATGAGCAGTTCTTC. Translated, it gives CAIRTGTPGTSGRVNEQFF.

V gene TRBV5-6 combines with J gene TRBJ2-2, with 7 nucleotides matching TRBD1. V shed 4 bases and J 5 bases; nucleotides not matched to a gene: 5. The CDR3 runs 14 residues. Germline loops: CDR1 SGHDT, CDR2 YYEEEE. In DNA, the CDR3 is TGTGCCAGCAGCAACCGACAGGGAACCGGGGAGCTGTTTTTT. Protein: CASSNRQGTGELFF.

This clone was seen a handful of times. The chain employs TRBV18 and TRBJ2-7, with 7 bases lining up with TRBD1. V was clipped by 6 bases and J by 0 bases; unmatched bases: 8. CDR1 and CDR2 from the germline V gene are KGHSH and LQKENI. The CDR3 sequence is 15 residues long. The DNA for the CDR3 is TGTGCCAGCTCCCCTTGGACAGGATCCTCCTACGAGCAGTACTTC. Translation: CASSPWTGSSYEQYF.

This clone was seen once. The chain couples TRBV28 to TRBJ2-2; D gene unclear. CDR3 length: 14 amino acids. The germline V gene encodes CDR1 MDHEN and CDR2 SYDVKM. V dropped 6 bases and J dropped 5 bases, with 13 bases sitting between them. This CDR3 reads CASSLYSLTGELFF. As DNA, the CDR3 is TGTGCCAGCAGCCTATATAGTCTGACCGGGGAGCTGTTTTTT.

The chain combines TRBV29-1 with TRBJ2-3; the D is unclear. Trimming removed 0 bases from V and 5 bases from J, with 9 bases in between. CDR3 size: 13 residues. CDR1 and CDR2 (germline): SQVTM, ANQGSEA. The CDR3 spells CSVEDIGGDTQYF. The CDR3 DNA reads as TGCAGCGTTGAAGATATCGGCGGAGATACGCAGTATTTT.

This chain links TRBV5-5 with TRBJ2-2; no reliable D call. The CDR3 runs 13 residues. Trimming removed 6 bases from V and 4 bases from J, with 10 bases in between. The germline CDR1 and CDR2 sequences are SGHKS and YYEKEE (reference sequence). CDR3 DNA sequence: TGTGCCAGCACTGGCTCTTCCACCGGGGAGCTGTTTTTT. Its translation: CASTGSSTGELFF.

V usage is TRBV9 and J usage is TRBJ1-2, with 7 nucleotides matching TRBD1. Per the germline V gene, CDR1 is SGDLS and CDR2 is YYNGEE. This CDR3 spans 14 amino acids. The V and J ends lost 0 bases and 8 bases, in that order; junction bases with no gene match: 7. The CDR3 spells CASSVGQGPGGYTF. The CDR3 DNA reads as TGTGCCAGCAGCGTAGGACAGGGCCCCGGGGGCTACACCTTC.

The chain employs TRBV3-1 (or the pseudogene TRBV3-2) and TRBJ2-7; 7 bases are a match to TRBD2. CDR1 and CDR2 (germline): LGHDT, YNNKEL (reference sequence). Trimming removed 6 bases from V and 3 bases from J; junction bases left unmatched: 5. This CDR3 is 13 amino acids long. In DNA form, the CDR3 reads TGTGCCAGCAGTACCCCGGGGGGCTACGAGCAGTACTTC. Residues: CASSTPGGYEQYF.

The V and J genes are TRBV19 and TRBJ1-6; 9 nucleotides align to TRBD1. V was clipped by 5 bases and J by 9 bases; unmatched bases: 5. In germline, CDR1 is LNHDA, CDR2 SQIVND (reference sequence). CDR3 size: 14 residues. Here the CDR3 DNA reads TGTGCCAGTAGTCCTACAGGGGGCGGTTCACCCCTCCACTTT. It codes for CASSPTGGGSPLHF.

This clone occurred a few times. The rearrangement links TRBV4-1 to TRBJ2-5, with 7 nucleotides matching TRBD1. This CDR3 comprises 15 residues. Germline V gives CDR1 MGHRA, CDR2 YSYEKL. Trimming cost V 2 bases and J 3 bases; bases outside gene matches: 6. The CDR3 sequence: CASSQYKGAKETQYF. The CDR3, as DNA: TGCGCCAGCAGCCAATATAAGGGGGCCAAAGAGACCCAGTACTTC.

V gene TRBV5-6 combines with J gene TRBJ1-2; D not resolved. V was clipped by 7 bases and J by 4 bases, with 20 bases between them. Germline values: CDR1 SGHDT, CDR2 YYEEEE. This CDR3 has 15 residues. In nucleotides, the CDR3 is TGTGCCAGCGAGAGCGCACCCGTACGACTCTATGGCTACACCTTC. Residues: CASESAPVRLYGYTF.

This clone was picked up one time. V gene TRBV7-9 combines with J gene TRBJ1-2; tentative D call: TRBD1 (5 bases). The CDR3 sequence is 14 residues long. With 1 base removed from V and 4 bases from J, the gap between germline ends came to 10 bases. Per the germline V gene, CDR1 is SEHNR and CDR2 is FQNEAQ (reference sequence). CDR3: CASSLGEGLYGYTF. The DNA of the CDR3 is TGTGCCAGCAGCTTAGGGGAGGGACTCTATGGCTACACCTTC.

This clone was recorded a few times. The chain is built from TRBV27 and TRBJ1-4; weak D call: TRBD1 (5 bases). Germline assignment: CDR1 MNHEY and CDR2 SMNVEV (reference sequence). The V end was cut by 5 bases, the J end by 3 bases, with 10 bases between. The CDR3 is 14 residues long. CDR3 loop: CASSPRGANEKLFF. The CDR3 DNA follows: TGTGCCAGCAGTCCACGGGGGGCTAATGAAAAACTGTTTTTT.

DNA for the CDR3: TGTGCCATCAGGCGGACAGAAATTTCGGGCTACACCTTC. Translated, it gives CAIRRTEISGYTF. This chain joins TRBV10-3 and TRBJ1-2, with TRBD1 as a possible D gene (6 bases). V shed 6 bases and J shed 8 bases, with 16 bases lying between them. The CDR3 length is 13 residues. Germline CDR1 ENHRY, CDR2 SYGVKD.

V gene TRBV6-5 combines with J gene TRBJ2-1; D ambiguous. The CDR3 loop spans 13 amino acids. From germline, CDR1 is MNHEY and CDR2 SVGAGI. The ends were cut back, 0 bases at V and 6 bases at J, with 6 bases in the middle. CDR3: CASSYSQSNEQFF. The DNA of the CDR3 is TGTGCCAGCAGTTACTCCCAGTCCAATGAGCAGTTCTTC.

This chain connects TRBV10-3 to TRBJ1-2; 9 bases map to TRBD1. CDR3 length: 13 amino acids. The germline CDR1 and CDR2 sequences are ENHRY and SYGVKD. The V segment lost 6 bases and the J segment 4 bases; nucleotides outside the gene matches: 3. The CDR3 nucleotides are TGTGCCATCAGCGGGACAGGGTCCTATGGCTACACCTTC. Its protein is CAISGTGSYGYTF.

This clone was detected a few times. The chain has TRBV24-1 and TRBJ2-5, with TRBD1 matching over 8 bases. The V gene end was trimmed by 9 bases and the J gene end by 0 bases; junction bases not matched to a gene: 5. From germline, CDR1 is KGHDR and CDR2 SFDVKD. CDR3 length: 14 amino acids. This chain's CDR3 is CATESGGNQETQYF. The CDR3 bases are TGTGCCACCGAGTCAGGGGGCAACCAAGAGACCCAGTACTTC.